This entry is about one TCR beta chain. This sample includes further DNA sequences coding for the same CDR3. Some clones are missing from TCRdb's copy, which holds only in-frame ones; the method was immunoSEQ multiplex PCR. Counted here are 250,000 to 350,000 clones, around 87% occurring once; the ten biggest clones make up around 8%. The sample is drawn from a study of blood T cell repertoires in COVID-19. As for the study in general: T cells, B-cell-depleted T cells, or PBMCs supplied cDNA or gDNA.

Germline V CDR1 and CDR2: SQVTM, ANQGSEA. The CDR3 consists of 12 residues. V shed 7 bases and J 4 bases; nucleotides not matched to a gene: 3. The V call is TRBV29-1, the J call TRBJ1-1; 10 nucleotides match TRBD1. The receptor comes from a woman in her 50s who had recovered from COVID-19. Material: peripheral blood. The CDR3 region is CSAGQGGTEAFF. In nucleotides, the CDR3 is TGCAGCGCCGGACAGGGGGGCACTGAAGCTTTCTTT.